The 3 T cell receptor beta chains below all came from one sample that was sequenced in a study of a mutant IDH1 vaccine in newly diagnosed glioma (dated by TCRdb to the early 2020s). The sample's time point label is to be understood as: baseline, week 1 (first vaccination visit). This specimen's treatment or condition label, interpreted: pre-vaccination baseline after standard-of-care therapy. The receptor library was made with the immunoSEQ multiplex PCR assay. As stored in TCRdb, this immuneACCESS dataset retains in-frame rearrangements with V and J assigned. A fraction of the clones does not appear; measured against another copy, unresolved V genes explain less than half of the discrepancy, and the remainder lacks a known reason. This sample lists 50,000 to 65,000 clones; 80% to 90% were detected once. About 21% of the sample is taken by the ten largest. The material was PBMCs, obtained from a glioma patient treated with radiotherapy, temozolomide or both. Receptors were obtained from a man between 18 and 29 years old with glioma.

CDR3 sequence reads: CASVSGEVSGNTIYF. The CDR3 DNA reads as TGTGCCAGCGTCTCGGGGGAGGTATCTGGAAACACCATATATTTT. The chain employs TRBV2 and TRBJ1-3, with D maybe TRBD1 (5 bases). Germline CDR1 reads SNHLY; CDR2 reads FYNNEI. This CDR3 comprises 15 residues. The germline V and J ends were trimmed by 8 bases and 1 base, with 15 bases remaining between them.

This sequence joins TRBV10-3 and TRBJ2-7; TRBD2 might be the D (6 bases). Per germline, CDR1 ENHRY and CDR2 SYGVKD. The CDR3 is 14 amino acids. V lost 7 bases and J 0 bases, leaving 13 bases between the germline ends. The DNA for the CDR3 is TGTGCCATCACAAGCGGAGGGAGCTCCTACGAGCAGTACTTC. It encodes CAITSGGSSYEQYF.

V is TRBV9 and J is TRBJ2-5; 7 bases line up with TRBD1. Germline lookup yields CDR1 SGDLS and CDR2 YYNGEE. The J segment lost 2 bases and the V segment lost 3 bases, leaving 4 bases of the junction unmatched. There are 14 residues in the CDR3. The CDR3 protein is CASSAGTAQETQYF. The DNA for the CDR3 is TGTGCCAGCAGCGCCGGGACAGCACAAGAGACCCAGTACTTC.